This TCR beta chain comes out of a study of shared clonotypes between healthy human individuals. In germline, CDR1 is SGHRS, CDR2 YFSETQ. Trimming stripped 1 base from V and 4 bases from J, with 14 bases between. The CDR3 sequence is 15 residues long. The protocol was immunoSEQ multiplex PCR, while the TCRdb copy is restricted to in-frame clones and leaves out a portion. The profile covers roughly 330,000 clones, with around two thirds appearing a single time and 9% to 12% taken by the ten largest. The sample taken for sequencing was memory CD4+ T cells sorted from blood. Subset denoted: CD45RA-negative fraction. This chain joins TRBV5-1 and TRBJ2-5; tentative D call: TRBD1 (5 bases). The clonotype was recovered from a man aged 25 to 45 in good health. In DNA, the CDR3 is TGCGCCAGCAGCTTGCTAGTAGGGGTGGGAGAGACCCAGTACTTC. Its translation is CASSLLVGVGETQYF.